This T cell receptor (beta chain) appears in the sequencing data of a study of blood T cell repertoires in COVID-19. Study-level background: Both acute and convalescent COVID-19 samples were obtained from the United States, Italy and Spain.

V lost 1 base and J lost 1, with 5 bases in between. CDR1 SGHRS and CDR2 YFSETQ come from the germline V gene. This CDR3 comprises 13 residues. This table comes from immunoSEQ multiplex PCR, and its TCRdb copy is limited to in-frame clones, with some not included. In the table there are about 250,000 clones, around 90% of which are singletons. Those enrolled, adults aged roughly 18 to 95 years, came from around 24 US areas. Participants were placed into cohorts based on the clinical history they reported. Symptom resolution, clearance, or two negative PCRs marked the recovered donors of Cohort 3. The source is a woman in her forties or fifties who had recovered from COVID-19. The sample comprised PBMCs or T cells enriched from blood (not recorded which). J is TRBJ2-5 and V is TRBV5-1; no reliable D call. The CDR3 sequence: CASSLSLQETQYF. The CDR3 bases are TGCGCCAGCAGCTTGTCCCTCCAAGAGACCCAGTACTTC.